The source of this T cell receptor (beta chain) is a study of cytomegalovirus exposure and HLA in healthy donors. The study, taken as a whole, reports: In vitro experiments confirmed that three CMV-associated chains were specific for CMV antigens. Among TCR beta chains of equal frequency, HLA-associated ones were more clonally expanded in a later analysis.

Details on this clone: Antigen specificity is unknown.

The PCR ran on 60 Vbeta and 13 Jbeta primers. As processed by the authors: In a later analysis, some 80 million unique TCR beta chains included roughly 11 million shared by two or more donors. The data were produced by immunoSEQ multiplex PCR, yet TCRdb's version contains in-frame clones alone and is incomplete. Clone size and the V and J calls come from that table; the DNA yielded D and trimming. The sample yields around 62,000 clones, over 70% seen once. The V gene's germline CDR1 is LGHNA and CDR2 YNFKEQ. The length of the CDR3 is 18 residues. V shed 0 bases and J 3 bases; nucleotides not matched to a gene: 5.

V gene TRBV4-2 combines with J gene TRBJ1-6, with TRBD1 identical over 10 bases. Sequenced material: PBMCs. The receptor was derived from a male donor in good health and CMV-seropositive. The CDR3 DNA follows: TGTGCCAGCAGCCAAGATAGCGGACAGGGGGTCTATAATTCACCCCTCCACTTT. Translating gives CASSQDSGQGVYNSPLHF.